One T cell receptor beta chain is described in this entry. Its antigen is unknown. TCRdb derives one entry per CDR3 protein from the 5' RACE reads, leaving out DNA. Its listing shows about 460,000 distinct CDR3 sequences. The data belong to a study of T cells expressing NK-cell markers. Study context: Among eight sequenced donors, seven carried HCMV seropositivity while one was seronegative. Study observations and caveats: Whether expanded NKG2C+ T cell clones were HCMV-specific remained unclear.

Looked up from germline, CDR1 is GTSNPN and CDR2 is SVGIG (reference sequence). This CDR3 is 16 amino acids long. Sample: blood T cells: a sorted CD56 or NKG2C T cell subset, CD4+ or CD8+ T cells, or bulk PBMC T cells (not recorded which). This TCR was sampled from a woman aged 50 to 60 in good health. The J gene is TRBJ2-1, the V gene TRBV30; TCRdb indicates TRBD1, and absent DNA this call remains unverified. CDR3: CAWSVRVNSGRQEQFF.